The next 17 T cell receptor beta chains were all read from a single sample in a study of T cells in Graves' hyperthyroidism and ophthalmopathy. The source material, RNA transcripts, was used to amplify TCR beta CDR3 regions. An initial round of RT-PCR targeting the TCR CDR3 relied on the HTBI primer set. TCRdb passed the multiplex PCR reads through MiXCR, listing each CDR3 protein once. Here the sample spans roughly 710,000 distinct CDR3 sequences, over 35% being singletons. The source material was blood. The receptors here all came from a woman between 35 and 50 years old with Graves' hyperthyroidism.

At least ten counts were recorded for this clonotype. This chain joins TRBV7-9 and TRBJ1-5, with 9 positions matching TRBD1. The ends lost 5 bases at V and 3 bases at J; junction bases unmatched: 8. CDR3 length: 16 amino acids. Germline V lookup: CDR1 SEHNR, CDR2 FQNEAQ (reference sequence). CDR3 nucleotide sequence: TGTGCCAGCAGCCTCAGTGGGGACAGGGCCAATCAGCCCCAGCATTTT. Amino acids: CASSLSGDRANQPQHF.

The chain has TRBV5-1 and TRBJ2-7, with D hard to call. CDR3 length equals 11 residues. Germline CDR1 reads SGHRS; CDR2 reads YFSETQ. The V end was cut by 4 bases, the J end by 9 bases, with 11 bases between. The CDR3 region has the DNA TGCGCCAGCAGCCAAGGGCGCGGGCAGTACTTC. Translation: CASSQGRGQYF.

This chain links TRBV18 with TRBJ1-4; D is unclear. V lost 0 bases to trimming and J lost 4 bases, with 6 bases between them. Germline lookup yields CDR1 KGHSH and CDR2 LQKENI. This CDR3 is 14 amino acids long. The CDR3 bases are TGTGCCAGCTCACCACCGTACGATAATGAAAAACTGTTTTTT. Protein product: CASSPPYDNEKLFF.

V usage is TRBV19 and J usage is TRBJ2-3; 8 nucleotides line up with TRBD1. The germline CDR1 and CDR2 sequences are LNHDA and SQIVND (reference sequence). The V and J ends lost 6 bases and 6 bases, in that order; junction bases with no gene match: 8. This CDR3 comprises 14 residues. The CDR3 DNA reads TGTGCCAGTAGGACGGACAGGGCACACGATACGCAGTATTTT. It is translated as CASRTDRAHDTQYF.

This clonotype was recorded at least ten times. The V call is TRBV6-6, the J call TRBJ2-5; no clear D. V lost 5 bases and J lost 5, with 12 bases in between. Germline assignment: CDR1 MNHNY and CDR2 SVGAGI (reference sequence). The CDR3 loop spans 13 amino acids. The CDR3 is CASSRQKEETQYF. The CDR3 bases are TGTGCCAGCAGTAGACAAAAGGAGGAGACCCAGTACTTC.

This clonotype turned up a few times. V gene TRBV4-1 combines with J gene TRBJ2-6; 11 nucleotides agree with TRBD2. V dropped 3 bases and J dropped 0; count of bases not matched to a gene: 4. The V gene's germline CDR1 is MGHRA and CDR2 YSYEKL. The length of the CDR3 is 18 residues. CDR3 DNA: TGCGCCAGCAGCCACCCGGGACTAGCGGCCTCTGGGGCCAACGTCCTGACTTTC. Protein product: CASSHPGLAASGANVLTF.

As for this clonotype: This could be a read error, since a much larger clone is one nucleotide away. V usage is TRBV7-9 and J usage is TRBJ1-2; D possibly corresponds to TRBD1 (6 bases). V lost 4 bases to trimming and J lost 8 bases, with 11 bases between them. The CDR3 runs 12 residues. Germline CDR1 SEHNR, CDR2 FQNEAQ (reference sequence). CDR3 sequence (DNA): TGTGCCAGCAGCTCAGGGGCAGGGGGCTACACCTTC. It codes for CASSSGAGGYTF.

This clonotype was counted at least ten times. The chain has TRBV19 and TRBJ2-6; 7 bases fit TRBD1. Germline V gives CDR1 LNHDA, CDR2 SQIVND (reference sequence). V was pared by 5 bases and J by 2 bases, with 6 bases of the junction left unmatched. CDR3 length: 16 residues. The CDR3 here is CASSPGRGPGANVLTF. DNA of the CDR3: TGTGCCAGTAGTCCCGGAAGGGGGCCTGGGGCCAACGTCCTGACTTTC.

The chain uses TRBV12-3 or TRBV12-4 and TRBJ1-1, with D tentatively TRBD1 (5 bases). V lost 4 bases to trimming and J lost 7 bases, with 16 bases between them. The CDR3 runs 14 residues. The CDR3 sequence is CASSYKGFRNEAFF. The DNA for the CDR3 is TGTGCCAGCAGTTACAAGGGGTTTCGCAATGAAGCTTTCTTT.

This clonotype was recorded many times. The gene calls are TRBV10-3 and TRBJ1-5; perhaps TRBD1 as D (6 bases). This CDR3 is built from 14 residues. The V end was cut by 8 bases, the J end by 6 bases, with 17 bases between. CDR1 and CDR2 from the germline V gene are ENHRY and SYGVKD. The CDR3 coding sequence is TGTGCCATCGGACCGGGGGGCGCGGCTCAGCCCCAGCATTTT. Encoded protein: CAIGPGGAAQPQHF.

The chain uses TRBV14 and TRBJ2-2; weak D call: TRBD1 (5 bases). Germline values: CDR1 SGHDN, CDR2 FVKESK. This CDR3 spans 16 amino acids. V dropped 0 bases and J dropped 3 bases, with 11 bases sitting between them. CDR3 nucleotides: TGTGCCAGCAGCCAAGAACCGGACAACTACACCGGGGAGCTGTTTTTT. Translation gives CASSQEPDNYTGELFF.

The CDR3 DNA reads as TGTGCCAGCAGTGACGAAGACTGGGATGGCTACACCTTC. Encoded protein: CASSDEDWDGYTF. V gene TRBV25-1 combines with J gene TRBJ1-2; D gene ambiguous. Between the trimmed V and J ends, which lost 3 bases and 6 bases, there was a span of 11 bases. CDR1 is MGHDK and CDR2 is SYGVNS in the germline V gene. The CDR3 is made up of 13 amino acids.

This chain joins TRBV7-9 and TRBJ1-3, with 9 bases matching TRBD1. Trimming took 4 bases from V and 8 from J; bases not matched to a gene: 9. Per germline, CDR1 SEHNR and CDR2 FQNEAQ (reference sequence). This CDR3 comprises 15 residues. The CDR3 sequence: CASSWTGAYGYTIYF. DNA for the CDR3: TGTGCCAGCAGCTGGACAGGGGCCTATGGCTACACCATATATTTT.

This clonotype has just one count. The chain employs TRBV12-5 and TRBJ1-1; D gene ambiguous. The germline V gene encodes CDR1 LGHNT and CDR2 FRNRAP. V lost 2 bases, J lost 6 bases, and 13 bases lay in between. This CDR3 contains 14 residues. CDR3 DNA: TGTGCTAGTGGTTTGTCTTGGCTCTCTTCTGAAGCTTTCTTT. Translation gives CASGLSWLSSEAFF.

The chain employs TRBV5-1 and TRBJ1-5, with a weak D call TRBD1 (6 bases). This CDR3 has 18 residues. Trimming pared 0 bases from V and 2 bases from J, leaving 18 bases between. The germline V gene encodes CDR1 SGHRS and CDR2 YFSETQ. The CDR3, as DNA: TGCGCCAGCAGCTTGGGCCCGACAGGAGGGTTTGGCAATCAGCCCCAGCATTTT. Protein product: CASSLGPTGGFGNQPQHF.

V is TRBV11-2 and J is TRBJ2-2; TRBD2 agrees at 14 bases. The CDR3 is 19 residues long. Germline CDR1 and CDR2: SGHAT and FQNNGV. Germline trimming cut 3 bases from V and 7 bases from J; bases unmatched to any gene: 13. This chain's CDR3 is CASSLNVGTSGRNGGELFF. The CDR3 DNA is TGTGCCAGCAGCTTGAACGTGGGGACTAGCGGGAGAAACGGCGGGGAGCTGTTTTTT.

This clonotype has at least ten counts. This chain joins TRBV2 and TRBJ1-4; possibly TRBD1 for D (6 bases). V lost 6 bases to trimming and J lost 8 bases, with 10 bases between them. Germline V CDR1 and CDR2: SNHLY, FYNNEI. The CDR3 extends over 12 amino acids. CDR3 nucleotides: TGTGCCAGCAGACAGGGCGGAGAAAAACTGTTTTTT. Translation: CASRQGGEKLFF.